Shown below are 13 T cell receptor beta chains from a single sample sequenced in a study of cytomegalovirus exposure and HLA in healthy donors (TCRdb year 2017). Library creation used the immunoSEQ multiplex PCR assay. In its TCRdb copy, this immuneACCESS table keeps in-frame sequences only and misses some clones. Where compared with another copy, unresolved V genes explain less than half of these, and the others have no known cause. Recorded for this sample are over 100,000 clones; roughly nine tenths of them occurred a single time. 0.95% to 1.5% of the sample is held by the ten biggest clonotypes. The sample was PBMCs. The receptor source for this set is a woman under 30 in good health and CMV-seronegative.

Notes on this clone: The sample has other DNA sequences that encode this CDR3 too. The V gene is TRBV7-9, the J gene TRBJ1-6; TRBD1 matches at 12 bases. CDR3 length equals 14 residues. V dropped 3 bases and J dropped 10; count of bases not matched to a gene: 1. Germline loops: CDR1 SEHNR, CDR2 FQNEAQ (reference sequence). CDR3 residues: CASSLGTGGSPLHF. In DNA, the CDR3 is TGTGCCAGCAGCTTGGGGACAGGGGGCTCACCCCTCCACTTT.

CDR3 amino acids: CASRGSGFQETQYF. The CDR3, as DNA: TGTGCCAGCCGGGGTAGCGGCTTCCAAGAGACCCAGTACTTC. V is TRBV11-2 and J is TRBJ2-5; tentative D call: TRBD2 (6 bases). The CDR3 has 14 residues. Per germline, CDR1 SGHAT and CDR2 FQNNGV. Trimming cost V 8 bases and J 1 base, with 14 bases left between them.

The CDR3 DNA reads as TGTGCCATCAGACTAGCGGGGGGTTCCACAGATACGCAGTATTTT. This encodes CAIRLAGGSTDTQYF. The chain has TRBV10-3 and TRBJ2-3; 12 bases match TRBD2. Germline CDR1 ENHRY, CDR2 SYGVKD. There are 15 residues in the CDR3. The junction had 3 bases not matched to a gene; V was cut back by 6 bases and J by 2 bases.

V gene TRBV4-1 combines with J gene TRBJ1-1, with a possible D match to TRBD1 (5 bases). The V and J ends lost 7 bases and 1 base respectively, with 16 bases between them. Germline V gives CDR1 MGHRA, CDR2 YSYEKL. This CDR3 has 15 residues. Here the CDR3 reads CASTALTDANTEAFF. The CDR3 nucleotides read TGCGCCAGCACCGCTTTGACAGATGCGAACACTGAAGCTTTCTTT.

The rearrangement joins TRBV5-1 to TRBJ2-7; 14 bases are a match to TRBD2. Germline lookup yields CDR1 SGHRS and CDR2 YFSETQ. This CDR3 spans 18 amino acids. Trimming at V came to 4 bases and at J to 0 bases, leaving 9 bases not matched to a gene. In nucleotides, the CDR3 is TGCGCCAGCAGCGCCGGACTAGCGGGGGGCTTTTTCTCCTACGAGCAGTACTTC. Encoded protein: CASSAGLAGGFFSYEQYF.

This sequence joins TRBV11-2 and TRBJ1-6; no firm D call. This CDR3 is built from 14 residues. Per the germline V gene, CDR1 is SGHAT and CDR2 is FQNNGV. The germline V and J ends were trimmed by 5 bases and 5 bases, with 10 bases remaining between them. CDR3 protein: CASSARVDNSPLHF. The DNA for the CDR3 is TGTGCCAGCAGCGCCCGGGTCGATAATTCACCCCTCCACTTT.

The chain couples TRBV18 to TRBJ2-2; D ambiguous. Trimming removed 3 bases at V and 4 bases at J, with 9 bases between. This CDR3 contains 14 residues. Germline-derived CDR1 and CDR2 are KGHSH and LQKENI. The CDR3 reads CASSPSRSTGELFF. The CDR3, as DNA: TGTGCCAGCTCACCTAGCAGAAGCACCGGGGAGCTGTTTTTT.

The rearrangement links TRBV7-9 to TRBJ2-3, with TRBD1 matching over 8 bases. The CDR3 contains 16 residues. Trimming took 6 bases from V and 6 from J; bases not matched to a gene: 14. Per germline, CDR1 SEHNR and CDR2 FQNEAQ (reference sequence). DNA of the CDR3: TGTGCCAGCAGGGCCGACAGGGGTGTTTCGGTCGATACGCAGTATTTT. Translated, it gives CASRADRGVSVDTQYF. Full variable domain (remainder filled in from reference TRBV7-9 and TRBJ2-3): DTGVSQNPRHKITKRGQNVTFRCDPISEHNRLYWYRQTLGQGPEFLTYFQNEAQLEKSRLLSDRFSAERPKGSFSTLEIQRTEQGDSAMYLCASRADRGVSVDTQYFGPGTRLTVL.

The rearrangement joins TRBV7-9 to TRBJ2-1; D is uncertain. The CDR3 loop spans 12 amino acids. The V end was cut by 2 bases, the J end by 6 bases, with 5 bases between. Germline assignment: CDR1 SEHNR and CDR2 FQNEAQ (reference sequence). The CDR3 loop is CASSLQANEQFF. CDR3 in DNA: TGTGCCAGCAGCTTACAGGCCAATGAGCAGTTCTTC.

The chain has TRBV10-3 and TRBJ1-1; 8 positions agree with TRBD1. The CDR3 is made up of 13 amino acids. Germline CDR1 is ENHRY and CDR2 is SYGVKD. Unmatched junction bases numbered 8, after V lost 11 bases and J lost 3 bases. The CDR3, as DNA: TGTGCCGCCGGACAGGGTTACGACACTGAAGCTTTCTTT. Encoded protein: CAAGQGYDTEAFF.

The chain joins TRBV9 to TRBJ1-6, with D uncertain. The germline V gene encodes CDR1 SGDLS and CDR2 YYNGEE. The CDR3 consists of 14 residues. V was clipped by 1 base and J by 9 bases, with 11 bases between them. The CDR3 loop reads CASSVSDRGSPLHF. As DNA, the CDR3 is TGTGCCAGCAGCGTATCCGACCGGGGTTCACCCCTCCACTTT.

The CDR3 spells CASSVGSPGQASYEQYF. Here the CDR3 DNA reads TGTGCCAGCAGCGTAGGTTCGCCGGGACAAGCCTCCTACGAGCAGTACTTC. The gene calls are TRBV9 and TRBJ2-7; tentatively, D is TRBD1 (6 bases). CDR3 length: 17 residues. V was shortened by 0 bases and J by 0 bases, with 16 bases between the two germline ends. CDR1 SGDLS and CDR2 YYNGEE come from the germline V gene. The full variable domain, its missing parts supplied by reference TRBV9 and TRBJ2-7, is DSGVTQTPKHLITATGQRVTLRCSPRSGDLSVYWYQQSLDQGLQFLIQYYNGEERAKGNILERFSAQQFPDLHSELNLSSLELGDSALYFCASSVGSPGQASYEQYFGPGTRLTVT.

This clone came up once. This chain connects TRBV7-9 to TRBJ2-5; 7 bases map to TRBD1. V shed 2 bases and J 5 bases; nucleotides not matched to a gene: 11. The CDR3 totals 16 residues. Germline V lookup: CDR1 SEHNR, CDR2 FQNEAQ (reference sequence). CDR3 residues: CASSLSRDRQGETQYF. The CDR3 nucleotides read TGTGCCAGCAGCTTATCCCGGGACAGACAAGGGGAGACCCAGTACTTC. Full variable domain (outside the CDR3, taken from reference TRBV7-9 and TRBJ2-5): DTGVSQNPRHKITKRGQNVTFRCDPISEHNRLYWYRQTLGQGPEFLTYFQNEAQLEKSRLLSDRFSAERPKGSFSTLEIQRTEQGDSAMYLCASSLSRDRQGETQYFGPGTRLLVL.